One sample yielded the 30 T cell receptor beta chains listed below, sequenced in a study of cytomegalovirus exposure and HLA in healthy donors. The PCR contained 60 Vbeta and 13 Jbeta primers. Only in-frame clones appear in the TCRdb table, and some are missing; sequencing was by immunoSEQ multiplex PCR. The table lists fewer than 140,000 clones, about 75% of them singletons. The sequenced sample was PBMCs. These receptors originate from a male donor in good health and CMV-seropositive.

This sequence joins TRBV2 and TRBJ1-2, with D possibly being TRBD1 (5 bases). Germline V gene data show CDR1 as SNHLY and CDR2 as FYNNEI. CDR3 length equals 13 residues. With 6 bases removed from V and 1 base from J, the gap between germline ends came to 9 bases. CDR3: CASSRQNNYGYTF. CDR3 nucleotides: TGTGCCAGCAGCAGACAGAATAACTATGGCTACACCTTC. Filled out from reference TRBV2 and TRBJ1-2, the complete variable domain reads EPEVTQTPSHQVTQMGQEVILRCVPISNHLYFYWYRQILGQKVEFLVSFYNNEISEKSEIFDDQFSVERPDGSNFTLKIRSTKLEDSAMYFCASSRQNNYGYTFGSGTRLTVV.

The table lists this clone with a count of one. This chain links TRBV4-2 with TRBJ2-1; D is possibly TRBD1 (6 bases). This CDR3 spans 16 amino acids. Germline-derived CDR1 and CDR2 are LGHNA and YNFKEQ. V lost 5 bases to trimming and J lost 0 bases, with 14 bases between them. The CDR3 DNA is TGTGCCAGCAGCGTAGAGACAGGAAGCTCCTACAATGAGCAGTTCTTC. It translates to CASSVETGSSYNEQFF.

The table lists this clone with a few counts. V gene TRBV5-5 combines with J gene TRBJ1-4; tentative D call: TRBD1 (5 bases). The CDR3 length is 16 residues. Germline-derived CDR1 and CDR2 are SGHKS and YYEKEE (reference sequence). Trimming pared 0 bases from V and 4 bases from J, leaving 13 bases between. CDR3 protein: CASSLGNRKNNEKLFF. The CDR3 nucleotides read TGTGCCAGCAGCTTGGGGAACAGGAAAAATAATGAAAAACTGTTTTTT.

J is TRBJ2-3 and V is TRBV2, with 10 bases identical to TRBD2. The germline gives CDR1 SNHLY, CDR2 FYNNEI. After removal of 1 base from V and 4 bases from J, the junction contained 5 bases not matched to a gene. This CDR3 is 16 amino acids long. CDR3 protein: CASSEVRLAGADTQYF. The CDR3 region has the DNA TGTGCCAGCAGTGAAGTTAGGCTAGCGGGGGCAGATACGCAGTATTTT.

The CDR3 spells CASVTSGGESSYNEQFF. The CDR3 nucleotides are TGTGCCAGCGTGACTAGCGGGGGGGAAAGCTCCTACAATGAGCAGTTCTTC. The rearrangement links TRBV2 to TRBJ2-1; TRBD2 agrees at 14 bases. V lost 8 bases, J lost 0 bases, and 6 bases stayed unmatched. Germline loops: CDR1 SNHLY, CDR2 FYNNEI. The length of the CDR3 is 17 residues.

The chain joins TRBV5-4 to TRBJ1-3; the D is unclear. Germline CDR1 is SGHNT and CDR2 is YYREEE (reference sequence). With 2 bases removed from V and 3 bases from J, the gap between germline ends came to 12 bases. The CDR3 spans 15 residues. CDR3 DNA: TGTGCCAGCAGCTTATCGGGTCTCGGTGGAAACACCATATATTTT. Its translation is CASSLSGLGGNTIYF.

J is TRBJ2-7 and V is TRBV19; possible D gene TRBD1, 5 bases. Trimming removed 1 base at V and 2 bases at J, with 15 bases between. Germline values: CDR1 LNHDA, CDR2 SQIVND (reference sequence). The CDR3 extends over 16 amino acids. CDR3 nucleotides: TGTGCCAGTAGTATAGGAACAGGCCAAGGTCCCTACGAGCAGTACTTC. Its protein is CASSIGTGQGPYEQYF.

V is TRBV4-3 and J is TRBJ2-3; the match to TRBD2 covers 10 bases. The CDR3 length is 18 residues. Germline CDR1 is LGHNA and CDR2 is YSLEER. Trimming cost V 0 bases and J 2 bases; bases outside gene matches: 8. The CDR3 DNA reads TGCGCCAGCAGCCAAGAAGTAGCGGGGGGCTCTAACACAGATACGCAGTATTTT. Amino acids: CASSQEVAGGSNTDTQYF.

The CDR3: CASTAGTEAEAFF. The CDR3 nucleotides read TGTGCCAGCACCGCCGGGACAGAGGCTGAAGCTTTCTTT. This chain connects TRBV28 to TRBJ1-1; TRBD1 aligns across 7 bases. Losses at the gene ends were 7 bases for V and 6 bases for J; bases not matched to a gene: 8. The length of the CDR3 is 13 residues. Looked up from germline, CDR1 is MDHEN and CDR2 is SYDVKM.

The V gene is TRBV2, the J gene TRBJ1-5; 10 nucleotides align to TRBD1. Unmatched junction bases numbered 7, after V lost 8 bases and J lost 6 bases. The CDR3 spans 14 residues. The germline CDR1 and CDR2 sequences are SNHLY and FYNNEI. The DNA of the CDR3 is TGTGCCAGCGCCCGGGACAGGGGTATTCAGCCCCAGCATTTT. It codes for CASARDRGIQPQHF.

This clone was counted once. The chain recombines TRBV19 with TRBJ2-1, with TRBD2 matching over 13 bases. V lost 4 bases to trimming and J lost 5 bases; unmatched junction nucleotides: 2. The CDR3 totals 15 residues. From germline, CDR1 is LNHDA and CDR2 SQIVND (reference sequence). The CDR3 DNA is TGTGCCAGTAGTAGGACTAGCGGGGGCCACAATGAGCAGTTCTTC. It yields the protein CASSRTSGGHNEQFF. Full variable domain (missing parts from reference TRBV19 and TRBJ2-1): DGGITQSPKYLFRKEGQNVTLSCEQNLNHDAMYWYRQDPGQGLRLIYYSQIVNDFQKGDIAEGYSVSREKKESFPLTVTSAQKNPTAFYLCASSRTSGGHNEQFFGPGTRLTVL.

The chain employs TRBV5-1 and TRBJ2-7; TRBD1 might be the D (6 bases). Trimming shortened V by 2 bases and J by 1 base, and 7 bases separated the two germline ends. Looked up from germline, CDR1 is SGHRS and CDR2 is YFSETQ. The CDR3 has 13 residues. CDR3 in amino acids: CASSFGQSYEQYF. CDR3 nucleotide sequence: TGCGCCAGCAGCTTTGGACAGTCCTACGAGCAGTACTTC.

J is TRBJ1-5 and V is TRBV19; 8 nucleotides match TRBD1. Germline V CDR1 and CDR2: LNHDA, SQIVND (reference sequence). This CDR3 is built from 15 residues. Trimming cost V 6 bases and J 2 bases; bases outside gene matches: 6. This chain's CDR3 is CASSHDRGGNQPQHF. CDR3 DNA: TGTGCCAGTAGCCATGACAGGGGTGGCAATCAGCCCCAGCATTTT.

V usage is TRBV5-1 and J usage is TRBJ2-1, with 9 bases lining up with TRBD2. The CDR3 is made up of 18 amino acids. With V trimmed by 0 bases and J by 8 bases, 15 bases remained unmatched. Germline loops: CDR1 SGHRS, CDR2 YFSETQ. The DNA for the CDR3 is TGCGCCAGCAGCTTGGGCGGCGGGGGGCGGGGGGGCCTCCATGAGCAGTTCTTC. Its translation: CASSLGGGGRGGLHEQFF. Looking up the rest from reference TRBV5-1 and TRBJ2-1 gives the full variable domain: KAGVTQTPRYLIKTRGQQVTLSCSPISGHRSVSWYQQTPGQGLQFLFEYFSETQRNKGNFPGRFSGRQFSNSRSEMNVSTLELGDSALYLCASSLGGGGRGGLHEQFFGPGTRLTVL.

The gene calls are TRBV4-3 and TRBJ1-5, with D possibly matching TRBD1 (5 bases). Trimming removed 0 bases from V and 7 bases from J, with 13 bases in between. CDR3 length: 15 residues. The V gene's germline CDR1 is LGHNA and CDR2 YSLEER. The CDR3 DNA follows: TGCGCCAGCAGCCAAGAGTTGGCAGGGTGGCAGCCCCAGCATTTT. Translating gives CASSQELAGWQPQHF.

The V and J genes are TRBV4-3 and TRBJ2-5; a possible D gene is TRBD1 (6 bases). Judging by the DNA end, TRBJ2-7 fits better; the J call may be wrong. The CDR3 consists of 15 residues. The germline CDR1 and CDR2 sequences are LGHNA and YSLEER. CDR3 sequence (DNA): TGCGCCAGCAGCCAAGATTCACAGGGTGGTTCCGAGCAGTACTTC. Amino acids: CASSQDSQGGSEQYF.

The table lists this clone with a count of one. The chain combines TRBV7-9 with TRBJ2-7; weak D call: TRBD1 (5 bases). V lost 3 bases and J 3 bases, leaving 9 bases between the germline ends. Looked up from germline, CDR1 is SEHNR and CDR2 is FQNEAQ (reference sequence). The CDR3 runs to 13 residues. CDR3 DNA: TGTGCCAGCAGCTTGTACCAGGGCTACGAGCAGTACTTC. Residues: CASSLYQGYEQYF.

This clone is a singleton in its sample. The CDR3 here is CSAQDGYRNEKLFF. CDR3 nucleotides: TGCAGCGCTCAGGACGGGTACAGGAATGAAAAACTGTTTTTT. The rearrangement uses TRBV29-1 and TRBJ1-4; D possibly corresponds to TRBD1 (5 bases). CDR3 length: 14 residues. From germline, CDR1 is SQVTM and CDR2 ANQGSEA. V was pared by 7 bases and J by 5 bases, with 17 bases between.

This clone was counted only a few times. This sequence joins TRBV7-2 and TRBJ2-7; 8 bases line up with TRBD2. J gave up 4 bases and V 4 bases, and 9 bases lay outside the gene matches. The CDR3 is 15 amino acids. CDR1 and CDR2 from the germline V gene are SGHTA and FQGNSA. CDR3 region: CASSSASGSQYEQYF. The CDR3 DNA sequence: TGTGCCAGCAGCTCGGCGAGCGGGAGTCAATACGAGCAGTACTTC.

In this sample, this clone turned up a few times. The V and J genes are TRBV19 and TRBJ2-1, with TRBD2 identical over 9 bases. The ends lost 3 bases at V and 6 bases at J; junction bases unmatched: 3. Germline V lookup: CDR1 LNHDA, CDR2 SQIVND (reference sequence). There are 14 residues in the CDR3. CDR3 amino acids: CASSMSGRLNEQFF. The CDR3 DNA follows: TGTGCCAGTAGTATGAGCGGGAGGCTCAATGAGCAGTTCTTC.

This clone has only one observation. The rearrangement uses TRBV7-8 and TRBJ1-2; no clear D gene. The CDR3 runs to 14 residues. Germline V CDR1 and CDR2: SGHVS, FQNEAQ. The V gene lost 5 bases and the J gene lost 4 bases, with 14 bases spanning the gap. The CDR3 reads CASSLMHNTYGYTF. DNA for the CDR3: TGTGCCAGCAGCCTTATGCACAACACCTATGGCTACACCTTC.

V usage is TRBV18 and J usage is TRBJ2-3, with TRBD2 matching 9 bases. The length of the CDR3 is 15 residues. From germline, CDR1 is KGHSH and CDR2 LQKENI. V lost 2 bases to trimming and J lost 4 bases; unmatched junction nucleotides: 4. The CDR3 DNA sequence: TGTGCCAGCTCACCATTAGCGGGAGCAGCAGATACGCAGTATTTT. Protein product: CASSPLAGAADTQYF.

The J gene is TRBJ2-3, the V gene TRBV6-1; D possibly corresponds to TRBD2 (6 bases). Germline assignment: CDR1 MNHNS and CDR2 SASEGT. The length of the CDR3 is 14 residues. Trimming removed 7 bases at V and 5 bases at J, with 16 bases between. The CDR3 loop reads CASTLAGQGDTQYF. CDR3 sequence (DNA): TGTGCCAGCACTCTGGCGGGGCAGGGAGATACGCAGTATTTT.

The V and J genes are TRBV15 and TRBJ2-7; D unresolved. This CDR3 contains 12 residues. The germline V gene encodes CDR1 LNHNV and CDR2 YYDKDF (reference sequence). Trimming removed 0 bases from V and 5 bases from J, with 5 bases in between. DNA for the CDR3: TGTGCCACCAGCAGAGAGCAGAACGAGCAGTACTTC. As protein: CATSREQNEQYF.

The J gene is TRBJ2-3, the V gene TRBV28, with TRBD2 matching over 7 bases. Germline CDR1 MDHEN, CDR2 SYDVKM. The CDR3 is made up of 16 amino acids. Unmatched junction bases numbered 14, after V lost 4 bases and J lost 7 bases. CDR3 region: CASSSWSSGLLHTQYF. The CDR3 DNA is TGTGCCAGCAGTTCCTGGAGTAGCGGGCTGTTACATACGCAGTATTTT.

This clone occurred a few times. The rearrangement uses TRBV4-3 and TRBJ2-6; TRBD1 matches 9 bases. Germline CDR1 is LGHNA and CDR2 is YSLEER. After removal of 4 bases from V and 4 bases from J, the junction contained 11 bases not matched to a gene. This CDR3 comprises 18 residues. CDR3 DNA: TGCGCCAGCAGCCCCTTCGATACAGGGGGCGCCGGGGCCAACGTCCTGACTTTC. Protein product: CASSPFDTGGAGANVLTF.

The J gene is TRBJ2-7, the V gene TRBV5-4, with TRBD2 matching over 9 bases. V was pared by 1 base and J by 6 bases, with 8 bases of the junction left unmatched. The germline V gene has CDR1 SGHNT and CDR2 YYREEE (reference sequence). The CDR3 extends over 15 amino acids. CDR3 sequence: CASSLRSGSKGEQYF. Written as DNA, the CDR3 is TGTGCCAGCAGCTTGCGTAGCGGGAGCAAGGGCGAGCAGTACTTC. Full variable domain (remainder filled in from reference TRBV5-4 and TRBJ2-7): ETGVTQSPTHLIKTRGQQVTLRCSSQSGHNTVSWYQQALGQGPQFIFQYYREEENGRGNFPPRFSGLQFPNYSSELNVNALELDDSALYLCASSLRSGSKGEQYFGPGTRLTVT.

CDR3 amino acids: CASSSTGDPTNEKLFF. DNA for the CDR3: TGTGCCAGCTCATCCACAGGGGATCCAACTAATGAAAAACTGTTTTTT. The V call is TRBV18, the J call TRBJ1-4; 7 nucleotides agree with TRBD1. J was trimmed by 0 bases and V by 5 bases; bases with no gene match: 6. CDR1 and CDR2 from the germline V gene are KGHSH and LQKENI. The CDR3 totals 16 residues. Full variable domain (missing parts from reference TRBV18 and TRBJ1-4): NAGVMQNPRHLVRRRGQEARLRCSPMKGHSHVYWYRQLPEEGLKFMVYLQKENIIDESGMPKERFSAEFPKEGPSILRIQQVVRGDSAAYFCASSSTGDPTNEKLFFGSGTQLSVL.

The genes are TRBV7-8 and TRBJ2-1; 7 bases are a match to TRBD1. CDR3 length: 14 residues. J lost 4 bases, V lost 4 bases, and 4 bases had no gene match. Germline CDR1 reads SGHVS; CDR2 reads FQNEAQ. The CDR3, as DNA: TGTGCCAGCAGCTCTGACAGGGTGTACAATGAGCAGTTCTTC. Encoded protein: CASSSDRVYNEQFF.

V gene TRBV7-2 combines with J gene TRBJ2-1; TRBD2 matches 14 bases. Germline V lookup: CDR1 SGHTA, CDR2 FQGNSA. After removal of 5 bases from V and 9 bases from J, the junction contained 6 bases not matched to a gene. The CDR3 loop spans 15 amino acids. CDR3 residues: CASSIGTSGRVEQFF. CDR3 coding DNA: TGTGCCAGCAGCATCGGGACTAGCGGGAGAGTTGAGCAGTTCTTC.